This T cell receptor beta chain was obtained from a study of T cells in Graves' hyperthyroidism and ophthalmopathy. Overall study context: The initial diagnosis was the point when peripheral blood was collected, ahead of any treatment.

In this sample, this clonotype turned up a few times. TCR beta CDR3 sequences were amplified from RNA transcripts. Using the HTBI primer set, a first-round RT-PCR was run on the TCR CDR3. TCRdb called the multiplex PCR reads again in MiXCR, with one record for every CDR3 protein. The table shows approximately 870,000 distinct CDR3 sequences, with 38% occurring only once. The sequencing input was blood. The receptor's source is a young man with Graves' hyperthyroidism.

The CDR3 loop is CASSLELGDGQPQHF. CDR3 DNA sequence: TGTGCCAGCAGCTTAGAATTAGGGGATGGTCAGCCCCAGCATTTT. The gene calls are TRBV11-2 and TRBJ1-5; D may be TRBD1 (5 bases). This CDR3 contains 15 residues. The V end was cut by 0 bases, the J end by 6 bases, with 12 bases between. Germline lookup yields CDR1 SGHAT and CDR2 FQNNGV. Full variable domain (outside the CDR3, taken from reference TRBV11-2 and TRBJ1-5): EAGVAQSPRYKIIEKRQSVAFWCNPISGHATLYWYQQILGQGPKLLIQFQNNGVVDDSQLPKDRFSAERLKGVDSTLKIQPAKLEDSAVYLCASSLELGDGQPQHFGDGTRLSIL.